This entry lists 27 T cell receptor beta chains sequenced from one sample in a study of shared clonotypes between healthy human individuals. Assay used: immunoSEQ multiplex PCR; TCRdb lists only in-frame clones, some missing. The sample consists of 1.4 million or so clones, roughly 98.5% of them appearing once. The sample was naive CD4+ T cells sorted from blood. Stated subset: CD45RA+ positively selected. The receptors shown here come from a man in his thirties or forties in good health.

On this clone: One junction end disagrees with the germline gene, perhaps due to a read error. The CDR3 sequence: CACRPGHIF. The DNA for the CDR3 is TGTGCCTGCAGACCGGGACACATTTTT. The chain links TRBV30 to TRBJ1-1; D is perhaps TRBD1 (6 bases). The CDR3 has 9 residues. Germline loops: CDR1 GTSNPN, CDR2 SVGIG (reference sequence).

The genes are TRBV27 and TRBJ1-5, with D unresolved. Trimming took off 5 bases at V and 2 bases at J, with 13 bases between the two ends. The CDR3 extends over 15 amino acids. Per germline, CDR1 MNHEY and CDR2 SMNVEV (reference sequence). In DNA form, the CDR3 reads TGTGCCAGCAGTGGGAGCCGGAGGGGCAATCAGCCCCAGCATTTT. Translating it yields CASSGSRRGNQPQHF.

The chain employs TRBV5-1 and TRBJ2-1; 14 bases agree with TRBD2. This CDR3 has 16 amino acids. With V trimmed by 4 bases and J by 8 bases, 8 bases remained unmatched. CDR1 is SGHRS and CDR2 is YFSETQ in the germline V gene. The CDR3 sequence is CASSEGLAGVYDEQFF. CDR3 DNA: TGCGCCAGCAGCGAGGGACTAGCGGGAGTATACGATGAGCAGTTCTTC.

In the case of this clone: Other nucleotide sequences from this sample produce the same CDR3. J is TRBJ1-1 and V is TRBV18; D might be TRBD1 (6 bases). Germline CDR1 and CDR2: KGHSH and LQKENI. The ends were cut back, 3 bases at V and 0 bases at J, with 8 bases in the middle. This CDR3 contains 14 residues. The CDR3 region has the DNA TGTGCCAGCTCACCTGGACAGATGAACACTGAAGCTTTCTTT. This gives the protein CASSPGQMNTEAFF.

The chain employs TRBV25-1 and TRBJ1-2; 7 bases are shared with TRBD1. Germline CDR1 reads MGHDK; CDR2 reads SYGVNS. Trimming at V came to 4 bases and at J to 3 bases, leaving 11 bases not matched to a gene. The CDR3 totals 16 residues. Here the CDR3 reads CASSGRQGPFDYGYTF. Written as DNA, the CDR3 is TGTGCCAGCAGTGGTAGACAGGGCCCATTTGACTATGGCTACACCTTC.

This clone was seen once. The chain employs TRBV4-3 and TRBJ2-3, with TRBD2 identical over 7 bases. The CDR3 is 16 amino acids. Germline CDR1 and CDR2: LGHNA and YSLEER. The V segment lost 0 bases and the J segment 1 base; nucleotides outside the gene matches: 4. Here the CDR3 DNA reads TGCGCCAGCAGCCAAGATTCCGCGGGAGGCACAGATACGCAGTATTTT. Translating gives CASSQDSAGGTDTQYF.

The chain is built from TRBV11-2 and TRBJ2-1; 9 bases agree with TRBD2. V was clipped by 3 bases and J by 9 bases; unmatched bases: 3. The CDR3 length is 13 residues. Germline V gene data show CDR1 as SGHAT and CDR2 as FQNNGV. The CDR3 here is CASSLAGGTEQFF. Here the CDR3 DNA reads TGTGCCAGCAGCTTGGCGGGAGGGACTGAGCAGTTCTTC.

The V gene is TRBV30, the J gene TRBJ2-3; 11 positions match TRBD2. The V segment lost 1 base and the J segment 3 bases; nucleotides outside the gene matches: 9. Germline-derived CDR1 and CDR2 are GTSNPN and SVGIG (reference sequence). CDR3 length: 17 residues. The CDR3 protein is CAWSGGSASGRTDTQYF. The CDR3, as DNA: TGTGCCTGGAGTGGGGGCTCGGCTAGCGGGAGGACAGATACGCAGTATTTT.

The table lists this clone with a count of one. The chain employs TRBV6-6 and TRBJ1-5, with D possibly TRBD1 on 5 matching bases. Germline V gives CDR1 MNHNY, CDR2 SVGAGI (reference sequence). CDR3 length equals 15 residues. The V and J ends lost 0 bases and 8 bases respectively, with 14 bases between them. This CDR3 is CASSYSPGPEEPQHF. CDR3 DNA: TGTGCCAGCAGTTACTCCCCGGGACCCGAGGAGCCCCAGCATTTT.

This chain joins TRBV13 and TRBJ2-2; TRBD2 is a possible D gene (6 bases). Trimming stripped 9 bases from V and 1 base from J, with 18 bases between. Germline V gene sequence: CDR1 PRHDT, CDR2 FYEKMQ (reference sequence). CDR3 length: 16 amino acids. This CDR3 is CASAMTSQGNTGELFF. For the CDR3, the DNA is TGTGCCAGTGCCATGACTAGTCAAGGGAACACCGGGGAGCTGTTTTTT.

This chain uses TRBV5-1 with TRBJ1-2; D is uncertain. The CDR3 runs to 15 residues. V was pared by 2 bases and J by 5 bases, with 16 bases between. From germline, CDR1 is SGHRS and CDR2 YFSETQ. The CDR3 loop is CASSLRPEPVYGYTF. For the CDR3, the DNA is TGCGCCAGCAGCTTACGGCCAGAACCAGTTTATGGCTACACCTTC.

V gene TRBV5-4 combines with J gene TRBJ2-7, with D maybe TRBD1 (5 bases). This CDR3 spans 14 amino acids. Germline V gene lookup returns CDR1 SGHNT and CDR2 YYREEE (reference sequence). Trimming removed 5 bases from V and 5 bases from J, with 17 bases in between. The CDR3 loop reads CASRATGILDEQYF. Written as DNA, the CDR3 is TGTGCCAGCAGAGCTACAGGTATTCTCGACGAGCAGTACTTC.

Written as DNA, the CDR3 is TGTGCCAGCAGCTTACCTCTACTCCACTACAATGAGCAGTTCTTC. Protein sequence: CASSLPLLHYNEQFF. The V and J genes are TRBV7-2 and TRBJ2-1; D unclear. V lost 2 bases and J 3 bases, leaving 11 bases between the germline ends. Germline lookup yields CDR1 SGHTA and CDR2 FQGNSA. The CDR3 totals 15 residues.

The V gene is TRBV6-1, the J gene TRBJ1-4, with a weak D call TRBD1 (5 bases). The V and J ends lost 6 bases and 7 bases respectively, with 12 bases between them. The length of the CDR3 is 13 residues. In germline, CDR1 is MNHNS, CDR2 SASEGT. CDR3 sequence reads: CASSGIRGEKLFF. As DNA, the CDR3 is TGTGCCAGCAGCGGGATAAGGGGTGAAAAACTGTTTTTT.

V is TRBV28 and J is TRBJ1-2, with D tentatively TRBD1 (6 bases). Trimming took off 6 bases at V and 6 bases at J, with 11 bases between the two ends. The CDR3 extends over 12 amino acids. Germline loops: CDR1 MDHEN, CDR2 SYDVKM. The CDR3, as DNA: TGTGCCAGCAGAATACAGGGAGATGGCTACACCTTC. Residues: CASRIQGDGYTF.

CDR3 sequence (DNA): TGTGCCAGCAGTGAACGGGGGACTTCCACTGAAGCTTTCTTT. Translation: CASSERGTSTEAFF. The rearrangement joins TRBV2 to TRBJ1-1, with a possible D match to TRBD1 (5 bases). V was trimmed by 2 bases and J by 4 bases, leaving 11 bases between them. The CDR3 has 14 amino acids. The germline gives CDR1 SNHLY, CDR2 FYNNEI.

The chain employs TRBV11-3 and TRBJ1-5; 9 positions match TRBD1. Trimming cost V 0 bases and J 1 base; bases outside gene matches: 7. CDR1 SGHNT and CDR2 YENEEA come from the germline V gene. The CDR3 is 18 residues long. The CDR3 region has the DNA TGTGCCAGCAGCTTAGATAGGATCGGACAGGGGAGCAATCAGCCCCAGCATTTT. Protein sequence: CASSLDRIGQGSNQPQHF.

The chain has TRBV7-3 and TRBJ2-1; unclear D gene. The CDR3 has 13 amino acids. The germline gives CDR1 SGHTA, CDR2 FQGTGA. V was pared by 4 bases and J by 5 bases, with 9 bases between. CDR3 protein: CASSSDVDNEQFF. The DNA for the CDR3 is TGTGCCAGCAGCTCGGACGTTGACAATGAGCAGTTCTTC.

DNA for the CDR3: TGTGCCAGCAGTTTCTCGTTCACAGGCCGCAATCAGCCCCAGCATTTT. Translation gives CASSFSFTGRNQPQHF. The chain carries TRBV6-5 and TRBJ1-5; a weak D match, TRBD1 (5 bases). The CDR3 extends over 16 amino acids. The V end lost 4 bases, the J end lost 2 bases, and 15 bases lay between the germline ends. Germline CDR1 and CDR2: MNHEY and SVGAGI.

This rearrangement joins TRBV28 to TRBJ1-2; TRBD1 might be the D (6 bases). The CDR3 is 15 residues long. Trimming removed 7 bases at V and 7 bases at J, with 22 bases between. Germline V gene lookup returns CDR1 MDHEN and CDR2 SYDVKM. The CDR3, as DNA: TGTGCCAGCACCCCGGGACACCCTTCGGGCGGTGGCTACACCTTC. Its translation: CASTPGHPSGGGYTF.

The V gene is TRBV29-1, the J gene TRBJ1-1; 8 bases map to TRBD1. Trimming took 7 bases from V and 5 from J; bases not matched to a gene: 6. There are 12 residues in the CDR3. Germline values: CDR1 SQVTM, CDR2 ANQGSEA. CDR3: CSGGQGLTEAFF. In DNA, the CDR3 is TGCAGCGGTGGACAGGGTTTGACTGAAGCTTTCTTT.

This chain connects TRBV5-1 to TRBJ2-2; D perhaps matches TRBD1 (6 bases). CDR1 is SGHRS and CDR2 is YFSETQ in the germline V gene. The CDR3 sequence is 16 residues long. Trimming took 4 bases from V and 4 from J, leaving 17 bases between them. This CDR3 reads CASSEDPQGPTGELFF. CDR3 nucleotide sequence: TGCGCCAGCAGCGAAGACCCCCAGGGGCCCACCGGGGAGCTGTTTTTT.

This chain connects TRBV7-2 to TRBJ2-7, with 16 positions matching TRBD2. The CDR3 sequence is 17 residues long. Germline V CDR1 and CDR2: SGHTA, FQGNSA. Unmatched junction bases numbered 12, after V lost 1 base and J lost 12 bases. The CDR3 loop reads CASSLEGPGTSGRGWYF. Written as DNA, the CDR3 is TGTGCCAGCAGCTTAGAAGGCCCCGGGACTAGCGGGAGGGGTTGGTACTTC.

The chain carries TRBV18 and TRBJ1-4; a possible D gene is TRBD1 (5 bases). The CDR3 extends over 16 amino acids. Germline V gene data show CDR1 as KGHSH and CDR2 as LQKENI. Trimming took 5 bases from V and 4 from J, leaving 17 bases between them. The CDR3 loop is CASSSSYDRLNEKLFF. The CDR3 DNA is TGTGCCAGCTCATCTTCCTATGACAGACTTAATGAAAAACTGTTTTTT. The complete variable domain, with remaining parts taken from reference TRBV18 and TRBJ1-4, reads NAGVMQNPRHLVRRRGQEARLRCSPMKGHSHVYWYRQLPEEGLKFMVYLQKENIIDESGMPKERFSAEFPKEGPSILRIQQVVRGDSAAYFCASSSSYDRLNEKLFFGSGTQLSVL.

The V call is TRBV5-6, the J call TRBJ1-5, with D perhaps TRBD1 (6 bases). The CDR3 runs 13 residues. CDR1 and CDR2 (germline): SGHDT, YYEEEE. Trimming removed 2 bases from V and 5 bases from J, with 8 bases in between. Written as DNA, the CDR3 is TGTGCCAGCAGCTTAGGGGGGGATCAGCCCCAGCATTTT. Amino acids: CASSLGGDQPQHF.

This clone was found once. The chain links TRBV4-1 to TRBJ1-4; D is ambiguous. The CDR3 has 13 amino acids. V lost 4 bases and J lost 5, with 8 bases in between. CDR1 and CDR2 from the germline V gene are MGHRA and YSYEKL. The CDR3: CASSPRRNEKLFF. The CDR3 DNA follows: TGCGCCAGCAGCCCTCGACGGAATGAAAAACTGTTTTTT.

V and J are TRBV9 and TRBJ2-7; D not certain. CDR3 length: 15 amino acids. V was trimmed by 4 bases and J by 6 bases, leaving 20 bases between them. In germline, CDR1 is SGDLS, CDR2 YYNGEE. The CDR3 bases are TGTGCCAGCAGCCCGACCGGTTATGTTGTGGCCGAGCAGTACTTC. Translated: CASSPTGYVVAEQYF.